The clone carrying this TCR beta chain has a handful of counts. TCRdb re-called the 5' RACE reads with MiXCR, one entry per CDR3 protein. The table lists 350,000 to 400,000 distinct CDR3 sequences, approximately 21% of them singletons. This sample was included in a study of T-cell memory formation after mild COVID-19. Germline loops: CDR1 SGHNT, CDR2 YENEEA. Between the trimmed V and J ends, which lost 1 base and 1 base, there was a span of 10 bases. This CDR3 is built from 15 residues. The receptor comes from an adult woman who had mild COVID-19 (a few samples of this study predate the infection). Cell type and time point are not known. Material: PBMCs or a T cell subset sorted from them (not recorded which). The V call is TRBV11-3, the J call TRBJ2-5, with D maybe TRBD1 (5 bases). This chain's CDR3 is CASSLGGRPQETQYF. CDR3 nucleotide sequence: TGTGCCAGCAGCTTAGGGGGCAGACCCCAAGAGACCCAGTACTTC.